This entry lists 22 T cell receptor beta chains sequenced from one sample in a study of cytomegalovirus exposure and HLA in healthy donors. Researchers ran the PCR with 60 Vbeta and 13 Jbeta primers. Produced via immunoSEQ multiplex PCR; TCRdb's table is partial and in-frame only. The sample lists around 68,000 clones; approximately 77% were seen once. The sequenced sample was PBMCs. The origin of the receptors is a woman in her 30s in good health and CMV-seropositive.

V is TRBV28 and J is TRBJ2-3; TRBD2 aligns across 7 bases. This CDR3 is built from 14 residues. J gave up 6 bases and V 3 bases, and 6 bases lay outside the gene matches. Germline V CDR1 and CDR2: MDHEN, SYDVKM. The CDR3 here is CASSFGAGVDTQYF. The DNA for the CDR3 is TGTGCCAGCAGTTTTGGGGCGGGAGTGGATACGCAGTATTTT.

J is TRBJ1-1 and V is TRBV7-9, with no clear D. The V gene's germline CDR1 is SEHNR and CDR2 FQNEAQ (reference sequence). This CDR3 contains 15 residues. Trimming stripped 0 bases from V and 1 base from J, with 9 bases between. CDR3 sequence reads: CASSLAGLSNTEAFF. In DNA, the CDR3 is TGTGCCAGCAGCTTAGCTGGGCTGTCGAACACTGAAGCTTTCTTT. Full variable domain (outside the CDR3, taken from reference TRBV7-9 and TRBJ1-1): DTGVSQNPRHKITKRGQNVTFRCDPISEHNRLYWYRQTLGQGPEFLTYFQNEAQLEKSRLLSDRFSAERPKGSFSTLEIQRTEQGDSAMYLCASSLAGLSNTEAFFGQGTRLTVV.

This clone turned up a few times. The chain uses TRBV5-1 and TRBJ2-3; D unclear. Germline-derived CDR1 and CDR2 are SGHRS and YFSETQ. This CDR3 has 13 amino acids. The V gene lost 4 bases and the J gene lost 0 bases, with 6 bases spanning the gap. The CDR3 loop reads CASSPTSTDTQYF. The CDR3 nucleotides are TGCGCCAGCAGCCCTACTAGCACAGATACGCAGTATTTT.

Details on this clone: The junction departs from germline at one end; a sequencing error may be responsible. This chain joins TRBV7-2 and TRBJ2-3; 7 bases map to TRBD2. This CDR3 contains 16 residues. In germline, CDR1 is SGHTA, CDR2 FQGNSA. In nucleotides, the CDR3 is TGTGCCAGCAGCCTAGCGGCGGGAGTGGGGCAGGATACGCAGTATTTT. Translated: CASSLAAGVGQDTQYF.

The chain is built from TRBV9 and TRBJ1-2; no clear D. This CDR3 comprises 15 residues. Deletions cut 1 base from V and 0 bases from J, with 10 bases between. The germline V gene encodes CDR1 SGDLS and CDR2 YYNGEE. The DNA of the CDR3 is TGTGCCAGCAGCGTAAGGACGGACTCTAACTATGGCTACACCTTC. Translating it yields CASSVRTDSNYGYTF.

This clone appeared once. This chain connects TRBV4-2 to TRBJ1-5; possibly TRBD1 for D (6 bases). This CDR3 comprises 15 residues. Per germline, CDR1 LGHNA and CDR2 YNFKEQ. Trimming removed 1 base from V and 5 bases from J, with 12 bases in between. The CDR3 region has the DNA TGTGCCAGCAGCCAAGGCAACCAGGGGCATCAGCCCCAGCATTTT. This translates into CASSQGNQGHQPQHF.

The chain employs TRBV10-2 and TRBJ1-5; 8 bases align to TRBD1. Germline CDR1 WSHSY, CDR2 SAAADI. This CDR3 has 15 residues. J lost 6 bases, V lost 6 bases, and 10 bases had no gene match. The chain's CDR3 is CASRSEQGEGQPQHF. The CDR3 bases are TGCGCCAGCAGGAGTGAACAGGGGGAAGGTCAGCCCCAGCATTTT.

This sequence joins TRBV30 and TRBJ1-2, with 8 nucleotides matching TRBD1. The CDR3 covers 14 residues. Germline V gene sequence: CDR1 GTSNPN, CDR2 SVGIG (reference sequence). V shed 3 bases, J shed 6 bases, and the junction held 9 bases outside the gene matches. As DNA, the CDR3 is TGTGCCTGGAGCGTACTTGGACAGGGAGATGGCTACACCTTC. The encoded protein is CAWSVLGQGDGYTF.

A few counts support this clone. This sequence joins TRBV5-1 and TRBJ2-1, with a possible D match to TRBD2 (7 bases). V was pared by 0 bases and J by 9 bases, with 10 bases between. There are 13 residues in the CDR3. Germline CDR1 is SGHRS and CDR2 is YFSETQ. The chain's CDR3 is CASSLAGGVEQFF. CDR3 DNA sequence: TGCGCCAGCAGCTTGGCGGGGGGCGTTGAGCAGTTCTTC.

The chain couples TRBV5-1 to TRBJ2-7, with 7 bases lining up with TRBD1. This CDR3 has 14 amino acids. V lost 0 bases and J lost 7; bases outside the gene matches: 7. CDR1 is SGHRS and CDR2 is YFSETQ in the germline V gene. Here the CDR3 reads CASSLGRTGLEQYF. In DNA, the CDR3 is TGCGCCAGCAGCTTGGGGCGGACAGGCCTTGAGCAGTACTTC.

This clone is a singleton in its sample. The V gene is TRBV28, the J gene TRBJ1-5, with TRBD1 matching 8 bases. The CDR3 sequence is 14 residues long. Germline V gene lookup returns CDR1 MDHEN and CDR2 SYDVKM. J was trimmed by 4 bases and V by 6 bases; bases with no gene match: 5. The CDR3 loop is CASSLTGANQPQHF. The CDR3 coding sequence is TGTGCCAGCAGCCTGACAGGGGCGAATCAGCCCCAGCATTTT.

The CDR3 spells CASSDFGGSTDTQYF. CDR3 DNA: TGTGCCAGCAGTGATTTTGGCGGGAGCACAGATACGCAGTATTTT. This sequence joins TRBV25-1 and TRBJ2-3; tentatively, D is TRBD2 (5 bases). V was clipped by 3 bases and J by 0 bases, with 10 bases between them. The CDR3 totals 15 residues. Per germline, CDR1 MGHDK and CDR2 SYGVNS.

A note on this clone: Mismatch with germline at one junction end may stem from a read error. This rearrangement joins TRBV12-5 to TRBJ1-1, with D uncertain. The CDR3 covers 13 residues. Germline V lookup: CDR1 LGHNT, CDR2 FRNRAP. Here the CDR3 reads CASALFGRTEAFF. CDR3 nucleotide sequence: TGTGCTAGTGCTTTGTTCGGGAGAACTGAAGCTTTCTTT.

The V call is TRBV7-6, the J call TRBJ2-7; D may be TRBD1 (5 bases). Germline-derived CDR1 and CDR2 are SGHVS and FNYEAQ. The CDR3 covers 15 residues. Trimming left V 2 bases short and J 0 bases short, with 11 bases between. The CDR3 nucleotides are TGTGCCAGCAGCTTAAGCCAGGGCTACTCCTACGAGCAGTACTTC. Protein sequence: CASSLSQGYSYEQYF.

This clone has just a few counts. The chain is built from TRBV29-1 and TRBJ2-1; TRBD2 aligns across 9 bases. The CDR3 extends over 16 amino acids. The germline V gene has CDR1 SQVTM and CDR2 ANQGSEA. The trim removed 4 bases at V and 0 bases at J, leaving 7 bases unmatched. CDR3 loop: CSVGSGGTSSYNEQFF. The CDR3, as DNA: TGCAGCGTTGGGAGCGGGGGGACGAGCTCCTACAATGAGCAGTTCTTC.

The J gene is TRBJ2-1, the V gene TRBV4-3; TRBD1 aligns across 7 bases. V gave up 1 base and J gave up 6 bases; unmatched junction bases: 6. This CDR3 is 15 amino acids long. Per germline, CDR1 LGHNA and CDR2 YSLEER. CDR3 DNA: TGCGCCAGCAGCCAAGGGACAGGAGATTGCAATGAGCAGTTCTTC. It yields the protein CASSQGTGDCNEQFF.

The chain recombines TRBV7-9 with TRBJ2-7, with 12 bases matching TRBD1. Trimming took 5 bases from V and 6 from J; bases not matched to a gene: 8. Germline lookup yields CDR1 SEHNR and CDR2 FQNEAQ (reference sequence). CDR3 length: 15 residues. Here the CDR3 reads CASSGIGTGGGEQYF. Written as DNA, the CDR3 is TGTGCCAGCAGCGGGATTGGGACAGGGGGCGGCGAGCAGTACTTC. Full variable domain (outside the CDR3, taken from reference TRBV7-9 and TRBJ2-7): DTGVSQNPRHKITKRGQNVTFRCDPISEHNRLYWYRQTLGQGPEFLTYFQNEAQLEKSRLLSDRFSAERPKGSFSTLEIQRTEQGDSAMYLCASSGIGTGGGEQYFGPGTRLTVT.

This clone was picked up one time. The V and J genes are TRBV5-1 and TRBJ1-4; 9 nucleotides agree with TRBD1. The J segment lost 5 bases and the V segment lost 4 bases, leaving 6 bases of the junction unmatched. The CDR3 has 15 amino acids. In germline, CDR1 is SGHRS, CDR2 YFSETQ. CDR3 amino acids: CASSAQGAQNEKLFF. As DNA, the CDR3 is TGCGCCAGCAGCGCACAGGGGGCGCAAAATGAAAAACTGTTTTTT.

By sample fraction, this clone is medium-sized. The V call is TRBV2, the J call TRBJ2-7, with TRBD1 identical over 8 bases. V lost 6 bases, J lost 2 bases, and 3 bases stayed unmatched. The CDR3 has 13 amino acids. Per germline, CDR1 SNHLY and CDR2 FYNNEI. The CDR3 DNA is TGTGCCAGCAGCGCGGGACAGGCCTACGAGCAGTACTTC. This sequence encodes CASSAGQAYEQYF.

The chain has TRBV6-5 and TRBJ1-5; D possibly corresponds to TRBD1 (5 bases). CDR1 MNHEY and CDR2 SVGAGI come from the germline V gene. The CDR3 runs 13 residues. V was shortened by 7 bases and J by 7 bases, with 14 bases between the two germline ends. The CDR3 sequence is CASTVGGGQPQHF. DNA for the CDR3: TGTGCCAGCACCGTGGGGGGAGGGCAGCCCCAGCATTTT.

This chain uses TRBV29-1 with TRBJ2-3; D remains ambiguous. From germline, CDR1 is SQVTM and CDR2 ANQGSEA. The CDR3 extends over 14 amino acids. V was shortened by 4 bases and J by 0 bases, with 11 bases between the two germline ends. The CDR3 bases are TGCAGCGTTGTGACTTTTACCAGCACAGATACGCAGTATTTT. Translating gives CSVVTFTSTDTQYF.

The V gene is TRBV2, the J gene TRBJ2-1; 7 bases are shared with TRBD2. J gave up 2 bases and V 8 bases, and 6 bases lay outside the gene matches. CDR1 and CDR2 from the germline V gene are SNHLY and FYNNEI. CDR3 length equals 14 residues. This CDR3 is CASVGLAAYNEQFF. CDR3 in DNA: TGTGCCAGCGTGGGGCTAGCGGCCTACAATGAGCAGTTCTTC.